The rows below give T cell receptor beta chains drawn from one sample of a study of blood T cell repertoires in COVID-19. TCRdb's copy holds only in-frame clones and misses some; the assay was immunoSEQ multiplex PCR. The sample consists of approximately 290,000 clones, roughly 90% of them appearing once. The sequenced sample was peripheral blood. All receptors come from a woman in her fifties or sixties with acute or convalescent COVID-19. CDR3s include the opening cysteine and the closing phenylalanine or tryptophan. The order of the fields is D gene, clone size, V gene, J gene, CDR3 DNA, CDR3 protein. A D gene is named only where the DNA matches it firmly. Only part of the rows carry a size: once, few, many, or a class if the clone is expanded.

>-|-|TRBV2|TRBJ2-2
TGTGCCAGCAGTGACAGGTCGAACACCGGGGAGCTGTTTTTT
CASSDRSNTGELFF
>-|-|TRBV28|TRBJ1-5
TGTGCCAGCAGGCCCTTTGGGGGCCTCGGGGATCAGCCCCAGCATTTT
CASRPFGGLGDQPQHF
>TRBD2|-|TRBV27|TRBJ2-2
TGTGCCAGCAGTTCCCCCGGAAGAGCGGGGATTACCGGGGAGCTGTTTTTT
CASSSPGRAGITGELFF
>TRBD1|-|TRBV6-1|TRBJ2-7
TGTGCCAGCAGTCAGATAGGGACAGGGGTCGACGAGCAGTACTTC
CASSQIGTGVDEQYF
>-|few|TRBV19|TRBJ2-7
TGTGCCAGTAGTATTGCGGGACAGACCTACGTTGAGCAGTACTTC
CASSIAGQTYVEQYF
>-|-|TRBV19|TRBJ1-2
TGTGCCAGTAGTATAGCAGGGACTAACTATGGCTACACCTTC
CASSIAGTNYGYTF
>-|-|TRBV20-1|TRBJ1-1
TGCAGTGGCTTACAGGCCCCGGAGGCTTTCTTT
CSGLQAPEAFF
>TRBD1|-|TRBV5-1|TRBJ1-2
TGCGCCAGCAGCTTGGCCATGCAGGGGGCCTATGGCTACACCTTC
CASSLAMQGAYGYTF
>TRBD2|-|TRBV20-1|TRBJ2-7
TGCAGTGCTAGTCCTACTAGCGGAGGGCCCTACGAGCAGTACTTC
CSASPTSGGPYEQYF
>-|-|TRBV10-3|TRBJ1-5
TGTGCCATCAGTGAGTCGGCAGGGGTGAAGCCCCAGCATTTT
CAISESAGVKPQHF
>TRBD2|-|TRBV10-3|TRBJ2-1
TGTGCCATCAGTGAGTTGGGACTAGCGGACAATGAGCAGTTCTTC
CAISELGLADNEQFF
>-|once|TRBV4-3|TRBJ2-1
TGCGCCAGCAGCCAAGATAGGACGGGAGTCGTTTTTGGTGAGCAGTTCTTC
CASSQDRTGVVFGEQFF
>TRBD2|once|TRBV5-1|TRBJ2-1
TGCGCCAGCAGAACGCGGGGAGGGATCACGAGCTCCTACAATGAGCAGTTCTTC
CASRTRGGITSSYNEQFF
>TRBD2|-|TRBV7-3|TRBJ2-7
TGTGCCAGCAGACCCCCTACTAGCGGGACCTACGAGCAGTACTTC
CASRPPTSGTYEQYF
>-|few|TRBV9|TRBJ2-3
TGTGCCAGCAGCGTAGTAGCAGGGGGCACAGATACGCAGTATTTT
CASSVVAGGTDTQYF
>-|-|TRBV5-1|TRBJ1-2
TGCGCCAGCAGCTTGGCGGGGTATGAGGATGGCTACACCTTC
CASSLAGYEDGYTF
>TRBD2|-|TRBV30|TRBJ2-7
TGTGCCTCCCGGTGGAGTAGCGGGCAGGCCTACGAGCAGTACTTC
CASRWSSGQAYEQYF
>-|-|TRBV5-6|TRBJ1-5
TGTGCCAGCAGCCCATACCCAGGGGACCAGCCCCAGCATTTT
CASSPYPGDQPQHF
>-|-|TRBV3-1/TRBV3-2|TRBJ2-6
TGTGCCAGCAGCCTTATCTCTGGGGCCAACGTCCTGACTTTC
CASSLISGANVLTF
>TRBD1|-|TRBV2|TRBJ2-7
TGTGCGGGGGGGGACAGGGCCTACGAGCAGTACTTC
CAGGDRAYEQYF
>-|-|TRBV3-1/TRBV3-2|TRBJ1-4
TGTGCCAGCAGCCTAAGAGGCGGGGGGCGGGATGAAAAACTGTTTTTT
CASSLRGGGRDEKLFF
>-|-|TRBV3-1/TRBV3-2|TRBJ1-4
TGTGCCAGCAGCCAAGCATCCAGTAATGAAAAACTGTTTTTT
CASSQASSNEKLFF
>-|-|TRBV19|TRBJ1-6
TGTGCCAGTAGTATATCCCCCCGGTGGGCGGGGAATTCACCCCTCCACTTT
CASSISPRWAGNSPLHF
>TRBD1|-|TRBV11-2|TRBJ1-1
TGTGCCAGCAGTCAGCAGGGGGCCACTGAAGCTTTCTTT
CASSQQGATEAFF
>TRBD1|-|TRBV9|TRBJ1-3
TGTGCCAGCAGCGTAGCCGACAGGGGTCAGATTGGAAACACCATATATTTT
CASSVADRGQIGNTIYF
>-|-|TRBV6-5|TRBJ2-7
TGTGCCAGCAGTTACTCGGCAGGGGGGGAGCAGTACTTC
CASSYSAGGEQYF
>TRBD1|-|TRBV18|TRBJ1-2
TGTGCCAGCTCACCACCGGGGACAGGGTCTTTCGGCTACACCTTC
CASSPPGTGSFGYTF
>-|-|TRBV29-1|TRBJ1-1
TGCAGCGTTGAAGGTCGGCCAGGATTGAACACTGAAGCTTTCTTT
CSVEGRPGLNTEAFF
>-|-|TRBV7-3|TRBJ2-5
TGTGCCAGCAGCCCAGGGAATCGGGGGACTGAGACCCAGTACTTC
CASSPGNRGTETQYF
>TRBD1|-|TRBV27|TRBJ2-2
TGTGCCAGCAGTCTTCAGACAGGGGGCGGCACCGGGGAGCTGTTTTTT
CASSLQTGGGTGELFF
>-|few|TRBV15|TRBJ1-1
TGTGCCACCAGCAGAGAAGAGGGAACTGAAGCTTTCTTT
CATSREEGTEAFF
>TRBD2|-|TRBV19|TRBJ2-1
TGTGCCAGTAGACCGACTAGCGGGAGCTCCTACAATGAGCAGTTCTTC
CASRPTSGSSYNEQFF
>-|few|TRBV3-1/TRBV3-2|TRBJ1-2
TGTGCCAGCAGCCAAGATCCCAAGGGGGAAGGCTACACCTTC
CASSQDPKGEGYTF
>-|-|TRBV20-1|TRBJ1-1
TGCAGTGCTAGAGCTGCGACAGGATCTTTCTTT
CSARAATGSFF
>-|few|TRBV5-6|TRBJ2-7
TGTGCCAGCCGCATGACGGGTTCCCCCTACGAGCAGTACTTC
CASRMTGSPYEQYF
>-|-|TRBV5-1|TRBJ1-2
TGCGCCAGCAGCCAGGACAATTTCTATGGCTACACCTTC
CASSQDNFYGYTF
>TRBD1|-|TRBV3-1/TRBV3-2|TRBJ2-5
TGTGCCAGCAGCCAAGATTGGGACAGAGAGCAAGAGACCCAGTACTTC
CASSQDWDREQETQYF
>-|-|TRBV9|TRBJ2-3
TGTGCCAGCAGCGTGGGTGACACCGCCTATACGCAGTATTTT
CASSVGDTAYTQYF
>TRBD1|-|TRBV24-1|TRBJ2-7
TGTGCCGCGAGACAGGGAAGCTACGAGCAGTACTTC
CAARQGSYEQYF
>TRBD1|-|TRBV19|TRBJ2-7
TGTGCCAGTAGAAGGGACAGGTGGGGCGAGCAGTACTTC
CASRRDRWGEQYF